This entry lists 18 T cell receptor beta chains sequenced from one sample in a study of shared clonotypes between healthy human individuals. Clones were sequenced by immunoSEQ multiplex PCR, and TCRdb holds only the in-frame ones, with some missing. The table shows around 1,000,000 clones, with 60% to 85% occurring only once. Sequenced input: memory CD4+ T cells from PBMCs. Noted subset: CD45RA-negative fraction. Every receptor here comes from a man younger than 35 in good health. Some clones in this sample may be carry-over from other donors' samples.

V gene TRBV6-6 combines with J gene TRBJ2-7, with no clear D. There are 14 residues in the CDR3. Trimming took off 2 bases at V and 2 bases at J, with 10 bases between the two ends. CDR1 is MNHNY, CDR2 SVGAGI, per germline (reference sequence). CDR3 amino acids: CASSYEAEAYEQYF. CDR3 nucleotide sequence: TGTGCCAGCAGTTACGAGGCCGAAGCCTACGAGCAGTACTTC.

The rearrangement links TRBV7-9 to TRBJ2-7, with 8 bases fitting TRBD1. This CDR3 spans 14 amino acids. Trimming at V came to 5 bases and at J to 3 bases, leaving 6 bases not matched to a gene. The V gene's germline CDR1 is SEHNR and CDR2 FQNEAQ (reference sequence). CDR3 nucleotides: TGTGCCAGCAGCCCAGGACAGGGTGTCTACGAGCAGTACTTC. Its translation: CASSPGQGVYEQYF.

The chain uses TRBV5-8 and TRBJ2-4; TRBD2 matches at 8 bases. Trimming at V came to 0 bases and at J to 6 bases, leaving 5 bases not matched to a gene. The germline V gene encodes CDR1 SGHTS and CDR2 YDEGEE. This CDR3 is 15 amino acids long. CDR3 DNA: TGTGCCAGCAGCTTGGTGGCGGGAGGAGCAAACATTCAGTACTTC. Encoded protein: CASSLVAGGANIQYF.

V gene TRBV23-1 combines with J gene TRBJ2-5, with a tentative D call TRBD1 (6 bases). TRBV23-1 falls under the ORF class, with uncertain function. Deletions cut 3 bases from V and 5 bases from J, with 16 bases between. The CDR3 extends over 15 amino acids. The CDR3: CASSQKTGPGETQYF. CDR3 nucleotides: TGCGCCAGCAGTCAGAAGACAGGACCCGGGGAGACCCAGTACTTC.

The chain uses TRBV28 and TRBJ2-1, with 11 bases fitting TRBD2. CDR1 MDHEN and CDR2 SYDVKM come from the germline V gene. V was clipped by 8 bases and J by 8 bases; unmatched bases: 8. The CDR3 is 14 amino acids. CDR3 DNA: TGTGCCAGCCTTAGACTAGCGGGAAAGGATGAGCAGTTCTTC. It specifies CASLRLAGKDEQFF.

The V call is TRBV6-5, the J call TRBJ1-1; no reliable D call. The CDR3 loop spans 14 amino acids. Germline V lookup: CDR1 MNHEY, CDR2 SVGAGI. Trimming removed 8 bases from V and 0 bases from J, with 13 bases in between. CDR3 nucleotides: TGTGCCAGCGGCAGGTCTACCATGAACACTGAAGCTTTCTTT. As protein: CASGRSTMNTEAFF.

This chain connects TRBV6-6 to TRBJ2-2; either TRBD1 or TRBD2 may supply D (5 bases each). The CDR3 runs to 16 residues. V was clipped by 10 bases and J by 3 bases, with 21 bases between them. Germline lookup yields CDR1 MNHNY and CDR2 SVGAGI (reference sequence). The CDR3 DNA is TGTGCCACCTCCTCCGTACGGGGCGAGGACACCGGGGAGCTGTTTTTT. Translating it yields CATSSVRGEDTGELFF.

The chain joins TRBV25-1 to TRBJ2-7; 9 bases fit TRBD2. The CDR3 contains 15 residues. Losses at the gene ends were 11 bases for V and 2 bases for J; bases not matched to a gene: 13. Germline loops: CDR1 MGHDK, CDR2 SYGVNS. CDR3 loop: CAAGSLAGVPYEQYF. The DNA for the CDR3 is TGTGCCGCAGGCTCCTTAGCGGGAGTCCCCTACGAGCAGTACTTC.

The J gene is TRBJ1-4, the V gene TRBV19; the match to TRBD1 covers 7 bases. With V trimmed by 3 bases and J by 0 bases, 7 bases remained unmatched. There are 17 residues in the CDR3. Looked up from germline, CDR1 is LNHDA and CDR2 is SQIVND (reference sequence). This CDR3 reads CASSIYRGTATNEKLFF. DNA for the CDR3: TGTGCCAGTAGTATCTACCGAGGGACAGCAACTAATGAAAAACTGTTTTTT.

V gene TRBV7-2 combines with J gene TRBJ2-7; no reliable D call. Trimming cost V 0 bases and J 4 bases, with 4 bases left between them. This CDR3 comprises 12 residues. The germline CDR1 and CDR2 sequences are SGHTA and FQGNSA. The CDR3 here is CASSLARYEQYF. The CDR3 DNA follows: TGTGCCAGCAGCTTAGCGCGTTACGAGCAGTACTTC.

Worth noting for this clone: At the DNA level, this CDR3 is encoded by other sequences in the same sample as well. The chain combines TRBV5-4 with TRBJ1-2; unclear D gene. The germline V and J ends were trimmed by 1 base and 4 bases, with 5 bases remaining between them. The CDR3 is 12 residues long. Per the germline V gene, CDR1 is SGHNT and CDR2 is YYREEE (reference sequence). The chain's CDR3 is CASSLRGYGYTF. The CDR3 coding sequence is TGTGCCAGCAGCTTGCGGGGCTATGGCTACACCTTC.

This chain connects TRBV28 to TRBJ1-2; 7 nucleotides align to TRBD1. The CDR3 is 13 residues long. The V gene's germline CDR1 is MDHEN and CDR2 SYDVKM. The ends lost 8 bases at V and 6 bases at J; junction bases unmatched: 9. This CDR3 is CASRNFGTDGYTF. In DNA, the CDR3 is TGTGCCAGCCGCAATTTCGGGACAGATGGCTACACCTTC.

The V gene is TRBV7-2, the J gene TRBJ2-1; D might be TRBD1 (6 bases). V lost 4 bases, J lost 9 bases, and 13 bases lay in between. In germline, CDR1 is SGHTA, CDR2 FQGNSA. The CDR3 sequence is 13 residues long. CDR3 region: CASSYHRESEQFF. CDR3 sequence (DNA): TGTGCCAGCAGCTACCACAGGGAGAGTGAGCAGTTCTTC.

The rearrangement joins TRBV2 to TRBJ2-7, with TRBD2 identical over 8 bases. Unmatched junction bases numbered 7, after V lost 6 bases and J lost 0 bases. Germline assignment: CDR1 SNHLY and CDR2 FYNNEI. This CDR3 contains 15 residues. The CDR3 loop reads CASSSSGGSSYEQYF. For the CDR3, the DNA is TGTGCCAGCAGCTCAAGCGGGGGTAGCTCCTACGAGCAGTACTTC.

The genes are TRBV6-5 and TRBJ2-5; tentatively, D is TRBD1 (6 bases). The CDR3 loop spans 10 amino acids. V was pared by 8 bases and J by 9 bases, with 10 bases between. Germline CDR1 and CDR2: MNHEY and SVGAGI. CDR3 in DNA: TGTGCCAGCGGGCAGGGGTCCCAGTACTTC. Amino acid sequence: CASGQGSQYF.

For the CDR3, the DNA is TGTGCCAGCTCACCACCGGCTAGCGGGAGGGAGCAGTTCTTC. Its protein is CASSPPASGREQFF. The V call is TRBV18, the J call TRBJ2-1; 11 positions agree with TRBD2. Germline V CDR1 and CDR2: KGHSH, LQKENI. The CDR3 loop spans 14 amino acids. Losses at the gene ends were 0 bases for V and 10 bases for J; bases not matched to a gene: 2. Combining the CDR3 with reference TRBV18 and TRBJ2-1 gives the whole variable domain NAGVMQNPRHLVRRRGQEARLRCSPMKGHSHVYWYRQLPEEGLKFMVYLQKENIIDESGMPKERFSAEFPKEGPSILRIQQVVRGDSAAYFCASSPPASGREQFFGPGTRLTVL.

V is TRBV5-4 and J is TRBJ2-3; TRBD2 agrees at 9 bases. CDR1 is SGHNT, CDR2 YYREEE, per germline (reference sequence). The V gene end was trimmed by 0 bases and the J gene end by 5 bases; junction bases not matched to a gene: 4. The CDR3 loop spans 15 amino acids. CDR3 sequence: CASSLVAGGEDTQYF. As DNA, the CDR3 is TGTGCCAGCAGCTTGGTGGCGGGGGGGGAAGATACGCAGTATTTT.

This clone has at least ten counts. The V gene is TRBV30, the J gene TRBJ1-2, with D possibly matching TRBD1 (6 bases). Germline V lookup: CDR1 GTSNPN, CDR2 SVGIG (reference sequence). V lost 2 bases, J lost 6 bases, and 13 bases lay in between. The CDR3 has 13 amino acids. CDR3 nucleotide sequence: TGTGCCTGGAGTCCCAGGGGAACGGATGGCTACACCTTC. Its translation is CAWSPRGTDGYTF.